The 22 T cell receptor beta chains reported below all come from one sample, sequenced in a study of early T cells in non-severe SARS-CoV-2 infection. One entry per CDR3 protein results from TCRdb running MiXCR on the 5' RACE reads. The sample records around 78,000 distinct CDR3 sequences, over 11% being singletons. The sample was whole blood. These receptors all stem from an adult who was a healthcare worker with PCR-confirmed SARS-CoV-2 infection or an uninfected control (not recorded which).

This clonotype occurred many times. This chain links TRBV7-9 with TRBJ2-1; 9 nucleotides agree with TRBD1. The CDR3 runs 15 residues. Looked up from germline, CDR1 is SEHNR and CDR2 is FQNEAQ (reference sequence). Losses at the gene ends were 4 bases for V and 8 bases for J; bases not matched to a gene: 9. CDR3 nucleotide sequence: TGTGCCAGCAGCTCCCTGAGGGACAGGGTATATGAGCAGTTCTTC. Translation: CASSSLRDRVYEQFF.

This clonotype has at least ten counts. V is TRBV2 and J is TRBJ2-6; D is uncertain. With 6 bases removed from V and 0 bases from J, the gap between germline ends came to 3 bases. CDR1 SNHLY and CDR2 FYNNEI come from the germline V gene. The CDR3 has 13 amino acids. CDR3 bases: TGTGCCAGCAGGGACTCTGGGGCCAACGTCCTGACTTTC. It codes for CASRDSGANVLTF.

This clonotype was counted a few times. The gene calls are TRBV10-3 and TRBJ2-3, with D perhaps TRBD1 or TRBD2 (5 bases each). Germline loops: CDR1 ENHRY, CDR2 SYGVKD. This CDR3 region has 14 residues. V was clipped by 0 bases and J by 6 bases, with 10 bases between them. CDR3 sequence (DNA): TGTGCCATCAGTGAGTCGTGGGGGAAGGATACGCAGTATTTT. This sequence encodes CAISESWGKDTQYF.

On this clonotype: The junction and the germline gene differ at one end; a read error may be behind it. This chain uses TRBV11-2 with TRBJ2-7; D remains unclear. Germline V gives CDR1 SGHAT, CDR2 FQNNGV. The CDR3 spans 12 residues. CDR3 in DNA: TGTGCCAGCAGCTCCTACACTTACGAGAAGTACTTC. It encodes CASSSYTYEKYF.

This sequence joins TRBV12-5 and TRBJ1-5, with 7 bases matching TRBD1. Germline CDR1 LGHNT, CDR2 FRNRAP. J was trimmed by 4 bases and V by 4 bases; bases with no gene match: 7. This CDR3 region has 15 residues. CDR3 bases: TGTGCTAGTGGTTGGGGGACAGTGAGTAATCAGCCCCAGCATTTT. It translates to CASGWGTVSNQPQHF.

This chain joins TRBV18 and TRBJ1-1; possible D gene TRBD1, 5 bases. There are 13 residues in the CDR3. Germline assignment: CDR1 KGHSH and CDR2 LQKENI. V lost 2 bases, J lost 11 bases, and 15 bases lay in between. The CDR3 DNA is TGTGCCAGCTCACCAATAAGGGGCGATACGGCTTTCTTT. It is translated as CASSPIRGDTAFF.

This clonotype was detected only a few times. V and J are TRBV9 and TRBJ1-2; unclear D gene. Germline V CDR1 and CDR2: SGDLS, YYNGEE. The CDR3 runs 12 residues. The germline V and J ends were trimmed by 6 bases and 2 bases, with 8 bases remaining between them. CDR3 region: CASIDDNYGYTF. The CDR3 DNA reads as TGTGCCAGCATAGACGACAACTATGGCTACACCTTC.

Note on this clonotype: This sequence may be a read error, since a much larger clone differs from it by one base. The chain employs TRBV19 and TRBJ2-7; maybe TRBD2 (6 bases). Germline V gene data show CDR1 as LNHDA and CDR2 as SQIVND (reference sequence). The V gene lost 7 bases and the J gene lost 1 base, with 14 bases spanning the gap. The CDR3 length is 14 residues. The CDR3 sequence: CASMFAGSSYEQYF. The CDR3 DNA reads TGTGCCAGTATGTTTGCGGGAAGTTCCTACGAGCAGTACTTC.

This clonotype was recorded many times. This chain links TRBV7-2 with TRBJ2-1; TRBD2 matches 7 bases. Germline CDR1 SGHTA, CDR2 FQGNSA. The CDR3 covers 14 residues. The V gene end was trimmed by 5 bases and the J gene end by 8 bases; junction bases not matched to a gene: 9. The CDR3 DNA is TGTGCCAGCAGCATCCGACTAGCAGGCGATGAGCAGTTCTTC. Translated: CASSIRLAGDEQFF.

This clonotype was seen once. The chain couples TRBV29-1 to TRBJ2-3; TRBD2 aligns across 9 bases. Germline V CDR1 and CDR2: SQVTM, ANQGSEA. Trimming removed 7 bases from V and 3 bases from J; junction bases left unmatched: 8. The CDR3 sequence is 14 residues long. CDR3 in DNA: TGCAGCGCCAAGACTAGCGGAAGTACAGATACGCAGTATTTT. Translating it yields CSAKTSGSTDTQYF.

This chain connects TRBV28 to TRBJ2-3; D gene uncertain. The CDR3 length is 11 residues. Per germline, CDR1 MDHEN and CDR2 SYDVKM. The V and J ends lost 5 bases and 11 bases respectively, with 11 bases between them. The DNA for the CDR3 is TGTGCCAGCAGTCAAAGGCGAGGGCAGTATTTT. Its protein is CASSQRRGQYF.

This clonotype showed up just a few times. The CDR3 DNA follows: TGTGCCAGCAGCGTAGGGACAAGGTACAATGAGCAGTTCTTC. Its protein is CASSVGTRYNEQFF. The chain recombines TRBV9 with TRBJ2-1, with TRBD1 as a possible D gene (5 bases). This CDR3 region has 14 residues. Germline-derived CDR1 and CDR2 are SGDLS and YYNGEE. Trimming took 0 bases from V and 4 from J, leaving 8 bases between them.

This clonotype was seen at least ten times. The V gene is TRBV11-2, the J gene TRBJ2-1; 11 bases are shared with TRBD2. With V trimmed by 5 bases and J by 7 bases, 7 bases remained unmatched. The CDR3 runs 15 residues. Germline CDR1 is SGHAT and CDR2 is FQNNGV. The CDR3 coding sequence is TGTGCCAGCAGCCTACGGAGGACTAGCGGGAATGAGCAGTTCTTC. Amino acids: CASSLRRTSGNEQFF. Using reference TRBV11-2 and TRBJ2-1 for the parts outside the CDR3, the full variable domain is EAGVAQSPRYKIIEKRQSVAFWCNPISGHATLYWYQQILGQGPKLLIQFQNNGVVDDSQLPKDRFSAERLKGVDSTLKIQPAKLEDSAVYLCASSLRRTSGNEQFFGPGTRLTVL.

J is TRBJ2-1 and V is TRBV5-1; a possible D gene is TRBD1 (5 bases). This CDR3 region has 13 residues. Germline-derived CDR1 and CDR2 are SGHRS and YFSETQ. The ends were cut back, 1 base at V and 6 bases at J, with 8 bases in the middle. The CDR3 loop is CASSLTRANEQFF. The CDR3 DNA reads TGCGCCAGCAGCTTGACCAGGGCCAATGAGCAGTTCTTC.

This clonotype was detected ten times or more. The V call is TRBV7-6, the J call TRBJ1-5; D perhaps matches TRBD1 (6 bases). V dropped 1 base and J dropped 3 bases, with 19 bases sitting between them. The CDR3 loop spans 18 amino acids. The germline V gene encodes CDR1 SGHVS and CDR2 FNYEAQ. CDR3 DNA sequence: TGTGCCAGCAGCTTAGTACCGGGGGGCGCGGGGAACAATCAGCCCCAGCATTTT. Protein product: CASSLVPGGAGNNQPQHF.

This clonotype was seen at least ten times. CDR3 region: CASSLGWTKASYEQYF. In DNA form, the CDR3 reads TGCGCCAGCAGCTTGGGCTGGACAAAAGCCTCCTACGAGCAGTACTTC. The V gene is TRBV5-1, the J gene TRBJ2-7; a possible D gene is TRBD1 (5 bases). The CDR3 contains 16 residues. Germline V gives CDR1 SGHRS, CDR2 YFSETQ. V shed 0 bases and J shed 0 bases, with 13 bases lying between them.

This clonotype was seen a handful of times. This chain uses TRBV7-2 with TRBJ1-6; D is ambiguous. The CDR3 is made up of 14 amino acids. Trimming shortened V by 2 bases and J by 6 bases, and 8 bases separated the two germline ends. The germline V gene encodes CDR1 SGHTA and CDR2 FQGNSA. The CDR3 DNA sequence: TGTGCCAGCAGCTTAACCTATTCTAATTCACCCCTCCACTTT. Encoded protein: CASSLTYSNSPLHF.

In this sample, this clonotype turned up many times. This chain connects TRBV30 to TRBJ1-5; TRBD1 might be the D (5 bases). The CDR3 consists of 14 residues. The V gene's germline CDR1 is GTSNPN and CDR2 SVGIG (reference sequence). Trimming removed 2 bases at V and 7 bases at J, with 15 bases between. CDR3 bases: TGTGCCTGGAGTCCCAGCGGGGCGCACCAGCCCCAGCATTTT. It is translated as CAWSPSGAHQPQHF.

Only a few counts were recorded for this clonotype. This chain's CDR3 is CASSLVGGLAEVNEQFF. The DNA of the CDR3 is TGTGCCAGCAGCTTAGTGGGGGGACTAGCGGAGGTCAATGAGCAGTTCTTC. The chain employs TRBV7-6 and TRBJ2-1; 11 bases fit TRBD2. This CDR3 spans 17 amino acids. In germline, CDR1 is SGHVS, CDR2 FNYEAQ. V shed 1 base and J 6 bases; nucleotides not matched to a gene: 8. Full variable domain (missing parts from reference TRBV7-6 and TRBJ2-1): GAGVSQSPRYKVTKRGQDVALRCDPISGHVSLYWYRQALGQGPEFLTYFNYEAQQDKSGLPNDRFSAERPEGSISTLTIQRTEQRDSAMYRCASSLVGGLAEVNEQFFGPGTRLTVL.

Comments on this clonotype: A much larger clone sits a single nucleotide away, making a read error possible. This chain connects TRBV3-1 to TRBJ2-2; the match to TRBD2 covers 11 bases. Trimming removed 6 bases from V and 7 bases from J; junction bases left unmatched: 10. The CDR3 sequence is 16 residues long. Per the germline V gene, CDR1 is LGHDT and CDR2 is YNNKEL (reference sequence). CDR3 DNA: TGTGCCAGCAGTTACGGGACTAGCGGAACTATCGGGGAGCTGTTTTTT. Translating it yields CASSYGTSGTIGELFF.

This clonotype was picked up a small number of times. V and J are TRBV6-1 and TRBJ2-7; D not resolved. Trimming took off 5 bases at V and 4 bases at J, with 12 bases between the two ends. Germline V lookup: CDR1 MNHNS, CDR2 SASEGT. The CDR3 has 13 residues. CDR3: CASSPDGFYEQYF. CDR3 DNA sequence: TGTGCCAGCAGTCCGGATGGTTTTTACGAGCAGTACTTC.

The chain is built from TRBV20-1 and TRBJ2-1, with 9 bases aligning to TRBD1. CDR1 and CDR2 (germline): DFQATT, SNEGSKA (reference sequence). The junction had 2 bases not matched to a gene; V was cut back by 5 bases and J by 3 bases. The CDR3 consists of 13 residues. CDR3 sequence (DNA): TGCAGTGCTCGGGACAGGGACTACAATGAGCAGTTCTTC. Translated: CSARDRDYNEQFF.